These 10 T cell receptor beta chains were all obtained from the same sample, sequenced in a study of vaccination and CD4 T cells after COVID-19. No antigens are known for them. Cultured CD4+ T cells had their DNA profiled by the Oncomine TCR Beta short-read assay. TCRdb ran MiXCR on the PCR reads and lists one entry per CDR3 protein. The sample has roughly 8,700 distinct CDR3 sequences, around 23% seen once. This sample's treatment: approximately 9-day PBMC culture with coronavirus spike peptide pools or control peptides (ViraFEST assay). Sequenced sample: cultured CD4+ T cells from blood. The receptors shown here come from a human donor with COVID-19.

The rearrangement links TRBV6-1 to TRBJ2-1; D gene uncertain. Trimming shortened V by 7 bases and J by 14 bases, and 15 bases separated the two germline ends. This CDR3 has 11 residues. CDR1 MNHNS and CDR2 SASEGT come from the germline V gene. The CDR3 protein is CASTDLVRKFF. CDR3 DNA sequence: TGTGCCAGCACCGATCTAGTGAGGAAGTTCTTC.

The V and J genes are TRBV11-3 and TRBJ2-1, with D perhaps being TRBD1 or TRBD2 (7 bases each). The CDR3 contains 18 residues. V lost 5 bases to trimming and J lost 4 bases, with 24 bases between them. In germline, CDR1 is SGHNT, CDR2 YENEEA. DNA for the CDR3: TGTGCCAGCAGCCCCAGGGGGGGCACAGGGCAAGGGTACAATGAGCAGTTCTTC. Translated: CASSPRGGTGQGYNEQFF.

By sample share, this clonotype is medium-sized. The V and J genes are TRBV6-5 and TRBJ1-2; D remains ambiguous. The CDR3 loop spans 13 amino acids. The V end was cut by 2 bases, the J end by 5 bases, with 9 bases between. CDR1 is MNHEY and CDR2 is SVGAGI in the germline V gene. The CDR3 nucleotides are TGTGCCAGCAGTTACGGACGGAATTATGGCTACACCTTC. Translation: CASSYGRNYGYTF.

This clonotype was seen a handful of times. V usage is TRBV6-4 and J usage is TRBJ2-2, with 7 bases identical to TRBD1. Germline values: CDR1 MRHNA, CDR2 SNTAGT. The CDR3 has 14 amino acids. Trimming cost V 6 bases and J 6 bases; bases outside gene matches: 7. In nucleotides, the CDR3 is TGTGCCAGCAGACCGGACAGGTTATCCGGGGAGCTGTTTTTT. Residues: CASRPDRLSGELFF.

A few counts support this clonotype. CDR3 DNA sequence: TGCAGTGCTTATGACAGGGGGCGCGGGTTAAATGAGCAGTTCTTC. Its protein product is CSAYDRGRGLNEQFF. The chain employs TRBV20-1 and TRBJ2-1, with 10 bases aligning to TRBD1. The V segment lost 5 bases and the J segment 7 bases; nucleotides outside the gene matches: 11. Germline V gene lookup returns CDR1 DFQATT and CDR2 SNEGSKA (reference sequence). There are 15 residues in the CDR3.

The chain couples TRBV30 to TRBJ2-1; D unclear. From germline, CDR1 is GTSNPN and CDR2 SVGIG (reference sequence). The CDR3 contains 12 residues. Trimming stripped 0 bases from V and 9 bases from J, with 9 bases between. CDR3 sequence: CAWSVSGGEQFF. The CDR3 DNA sequence: TGTGCCTGGAGTGTATCGGGCGGTGAGCAGTTCTTC. Filled out from reference TRBV30 and TRBJ2-1, the complete variable domain reads SQTIHQWPATLVQPVGSPLSLECTVEGTSNPNLYWYRQAAGRGLQLLFYSVGIGQISSEVPQNLSASRPQDRQFILSSKKLLLSDSGFYLCAWSVSGGEQFFGPGTRLTVL.

This clonotype has just a few counts. The rearrangement links TRBV24-1 to TRBJ2-3; D is unresolved. The CDR3 has 13 amino acids. CDR1 and CDR2 (germline): KGHDR, SFDVKD. V was clipped by 3 bases and J by 6 bases, with 9 bases between them. CDR3 loop: CATSDRNSDTQYF. The CDR3 DNA reads TGTGCCACCAGTGATCGAAACTCGGATACGCAGTATTTT.

The V gene is TRBV27, the J gene TRBJ1-4; D not certain. The CDR3 has 13 residues. Per the germline V gene, CDR1 is MNHEY and CDR2 is SMNVEV (reference sequence). Trimming took off 5 bases at V and 7 bases at J, with 11 bases between the two ends. The CDR3 region is CASSLLVSEKLFF. The CDR3 region has the DNA TGTGCCAGCAGTCTTCTTGTGAGTGAAAAACTGTTTTTT.

This clonotype was observed a few times. The rearrangement links TRBV7-9 to TRBJ2-4, with 7 bases lining up with TRBD2. The CDR3 has 18 residues. V dropped 0 bases and J dropped 3; count of bases not matched to a gene: 11. The germline V gene has CDR1 SEHNR and CDR2 FQNEAQ (reference sequence). CDR3 loop: CASSLAGSAGRDKNIQYF. The CDR3 coding sequence is TGTGCCAGCAGCTTAGCCGGCTCGGCAGGGAGGGACAAAAACATTCAGTACTTC.

J is TRBJ2-7 and V is TRBV7-2, with TRBD2 matching 12 bases. In germline, CDR1 is SGHTA, CDR2 FQGNSA. V lost 5 bases, J lost 2 bases, and 13 bases stayed unmatched. This CDR3 is built from 18 residues. The CDR3 sequence is CASSPRTLAGGRTYEQYF. Written as DNA, the CDR3 is TGTGCCAGCAGCCCCAGGACTCTAGCGGGGGGGCGGACCTACGAGCAGTACTTC.